These 13 T cell receptor beta chains were all obtained from the same sample, sequenced in a study of blood T cells in healthy people across ages. Together with a sample-barcoded 5' primer, a J-beta primer mix was included in a second PCR lasting roughly 7 to 11 cycles. TCRdb independently ran MiXCR on the 5' RACE reads; one entry per CDR3 protein. The sample carries around 800,000 distinct CDR3 sequences, 20% to 30% recorded once. Separately, the same data were catalogued under a study of T cells of mothers and their children.

Sequenced input: blood. The receptor source for this set is a boy between 10 and 17 years old in good health.

The chain combines TRBV4-2 with TRBJ2-5; possibly TRBD2 for D (8 bases). The germline gives CDR1 LGHNA, CDR2 YNFKEQ. V dropped 4 bases and J dropped 4 bases, with 16 bases sitting between them. The CDR3 is 15 amino acids. The CDR3 sequence: CASSLLGRGPETQYF. In nucleotides, the CDR3 is TGTGCCAGCAGCCTCCTCGGGAGGGGGCCAGAGACCCAGTACTTC.

The CDR3 here is CSAGRGRQETQYF. The CDR3 nucleotides are TGCAGTGCTGGTCGGGGGAGACAAGAGACCCAGTACTTC. This chain connects TRBV20-1 to TRBJ2-5, with a weak D call TRBD2 (6 bases). In germline, CDR1 is DFQATT, CDR2 SNEGSKA (reference sequence). The CDR3 is 13 residues long. The V and J ends lost 5 bases and 2 bases respectively, with 12 bases between them.

This chain connects TRBV29-1 to TRBJ2-7; D is perhaps TRBD1 (6 bases). The CDR3 covers 14 residues. The V gene's germline CDR1 is SQVTM and CDR2 ANQGSEA. V was cut by 0 bases and J by 7 bases, with 16 bases left in between. The CDR3 loop is CSVEEGLGAGEQYF. The CDR3 bases are TGCAGCGTTGAAGAAGGCTTGGGGGCGGGTGAGCAGTACTTC.

This chain uses TRBV9 with TRBJ2-1; TRBD2 is a possible D gene (8 bases). Germline CDR1 reads SGDLS; CDR2 reads YYNGEE. V was clipped by 2 bases and J by 0 bases, with 21 bases between them. The CDR3 is 19 amino acids. Written as DNA, the CDR3 is TGTGCCAGCAGCGTCGGGGGGGGGAGACAGGGAAGCTCCTACAATGAGCAGTTCTTC. Translating gives CASSVGGGRQGSSYNEQFF.

This clonotype appeared a few times. In DNA, the CDR3 is TGTGCCAGCAGCCCTCTTTTCTTGAGGACCAACTCCTACGAGCAGTACTTC. Translating it yields CASSPLFLRTNSYEQYF. This chain joins TRBV7-2 and TRBJ2-7; the D is unclear. V lost 5 bases and J 0 bases, leaving 20 bases between the germline ends. Germline CDR1 SGHTA, CDR2 FQGNSA. There are 17 residues in the CDR3.

V usage is TRBV18 and J usage is TRBJ1-1; 9 bases are a match to TRBD1. The CDR3 extends over 17 amino acids. V was clipped by 6 bases and J by 0 bases; unmatched bases: 11. Germline CDR1 is KGHSH and CDR2 is LQKENI. The CDR3 is CASSPTGGEVMNTEAFF. CDR3 DNA: TGTGCCAGCTCCCCAACAGGGGGCGAGGTCATGAACACTGAAGCTTTCTTT.

The V call is TRBV20-1, the J call TRBJ2-7, with 9 bases aligning to TRBD1. Germline CDR1 DFQATT, CDR2 SNEGSKA (reference sequence). After removal of 6 bases from V and 5 bases from J, the junction contained 8 bases not matched to a gene. The CDR3 contains 13 residues. Written as DNA, the CDR3 is TGCAGTGCCAGACAGGGGGTTCGGGACGAGCAGTACTTC. The encoded protein is CSARQGVRDEQYF.

The V call is TRBV7-9, the J call TRBJ2-1; D is possibly TRBD1 (5 bases). Per germline, CDR1 SEHNR and CDR2 FQNEAQ (reference sequence). The CDR3 consists of 13 residues. The V end was cut by 1 base, the J end by 10 bases, with 11 bases between. The CDR3 DNA reads as TGTGCCAGCAGCTTAGTCAGGGAAGGGGAGCAGTTCTTC. Translation: CASSLVREGEQFF.

A few counts support this clonotype. Germline is not matched at one junction end, which may reflect a read error. The J gene is TRBJ2-2, the V gene TRBV10-1; D is ambiguous. CDR3 size: 15 residues. The germline V gene has CDR1 WNHNN and CDR2 SYGVQD (reference sequence). This CDR3 is CASSESDFNTGELFF. The CDR3 DNA sequence: TGTGCCAGCAGTGAATCAGACTTTAACACCGGGGAGCTGTTTTTT.

The V and J genes are TRBV18 and TRBJ1-1, with a tentative D call TRBD1 (6 bases). Germline assignment: CDR1 KGHSH and CDR2 LQKENI. CDR3 length: 14 amino acids. The ends were cut back, 4 bases at V and 3 bases at J, with 12 bases in the middle. The CDR3, as DNA: TGTGCCAGCTCACAGATTGGACAGTACACTGAAGCTTTCTTT. Its translation: CASSQIGQYTEAFF.

This clonotype was counted between two and nine times. CDR3 sequence reads: CASSIVGEGEQYF. As DNA, the CDR3 is TGTGCCAGCAGTATCGTCGGGGAAGGCGAGCAGTACTTC. The V call is TRBV7-3, the J call TRBJ2-7; tentative D call: TRBD2 (5 bases). The CDR3 runs 13 residues. CDR1 is SGHTA, CDR2 FQGTGA, per germline. Trimming left V 6 bases short and J 6 bases short, with 15 bases between.

The chain carries TRBV7-9 and TRBJ2-5; 7 bases fit TRBD1. Germline-derived CDR1 and CDR2 are SEHNR and FQNEAQ (reference sequence). The CDR3 runs 15 residues. The J segment lost 4 bases and the V segment lost 5 bases, leaving 10 bases of the junction unmatched. This chain's CDR3 is CASSHRGGWGETQYF. As DNA, the CDR3 is TGTGCCAGCAGCCACAGGGGTGGCTGGGGAGAGACCCAGTACTTC. Supplemented by reference TRBV7-9 and TRBJ2-5, the full variable domain reads DTGVSQNPRHKITKRGQNVTFRCDPISEHNRLYWYRQTLGQGPEFLTYFQNEAQLEKSRLLSDRFSAERPKGSFSTLEIQRTEQGDSAMYLCASSHRGGWGETQYFGPGTRLLVL.

The chain combines TRBV12-3 or TRBV12-4 with TRBJ2-5, with 9 positions matching TRBD1. The CDR3 loop spans 14 amino acids. With 6 bases clipped from V and 5 bases from J, the junction kept 7 bases outside the gene matches. CDR3 loop: CASRRTGVGETQYF. The CDR3, as DNA: TGTGCCAGCAGACGGACAGGGGTCGGGGAGACCCAGTACTTC.